This TCR beta chain stems from a study of T cells in Graves' hyperthyroidism and ophthalmopathy. About this clonotype itself: Its antigen is currently unknown.

Study-wide points: Within blood appeared most thyroid clonotypes that had expanded above 0.001.

The CDR3 is 13 amino acids. Germline CDR1 reads SGHRS; CDR2 reads YFSETQ. The V end was cut by 4 bases, the J end by 9 bases, with 17 bases between. TCR beta CDR3 region amplification was performed from RNA transcripts. HTBI primers drove first-round RT-PCR of the TCR CDR3. TCRdb reprocessed the multiplex PCR reads with MiXCR, giving one entry per CDR3 protein. The sample yields 450,000 to 700,000 distinct CDR3 sequences, 40% to 55% seen once. The TCR was taken from a woman aged 18-35 years with Graves' hyperthyroidism. V is TRBV5-1 and J is TRBJ2-7; D may match TRBD1 or TRBD2 (6 bases each). Specimen: peripheral blood or thyroid tissue (not recorded which). The CDR3 loop is CASSQEGGLGQYF. Here the CDR3 DNA reads TGCGCCAGCAGCCAAGAAGGGGGGTTGGGGCAGTACTTC.